One sample yielded the 26 T cell receptor beta chains listed below, sequenced in a study of identifying expanded T cells in peripheral blood. Sequencing was performed with immunoSEQ multiplex PCR; in TCRdb, only in-frame clones are kept and a portion is missing. This table has about 58,000 clones, roughly 90% appearing once. The sample comprised blood. Every receptor here comes from a person aged 18-69 years in good health.

J is TRBJ2-1 and V is TRBV7-3; no clear D. CDR3 length: 13 amino acids. V was trimmed by 4 bases and J by 9 bases, leaving 13 bases between them. From germline, CDR1 is SGHTA and CDR2 FQGTGA. CDR3 amino acids: CASSSTAFGEQFF. CDR3 bases: TGTGCCAGCAGCTCGACGGCTTTTGGTGAGCAGTTCTTC. Full variable domain (outside the CDR3, taken from reference TRBV7-3 and TRBJ2-1): GAGVSQTPSNKVTEKGKYVELRCDPISGHTALYWYRQSLGQGPEFLIYFQGTGAADDSGLPNDRFFAVRPEGSVSTLKIQRTERGDSAVYLCASSSTAFGEQFFGPGTRLTVL.

The chain carries TRBV7-6 and TRBJ1-1; 9 bases are a match to TRBD1. The CDR3 is 15 residues long. Germline assignment: CDR1 SGHVS and CDR2 FNYEAQ. Trimming cost V 1 base and J 7 bases; bases outside gene matches: 7. DNA of the CDR3: TGTGCCAGCAGCTTAGTGACAGGGGGGGAGTATGAAGCTTTCTTT. This translates into CASSLVTGGEYEAFF.

The CDR3 spells CASSGAAGGLNEQYF. The CDR3, as DNA: TGTGCCAGCAGTGGCGCAGCGGGGGGGCTAAACGAGCAGTACTTC. The chain combines TRBV2 with TRBJ2-7; 10 bases fit TRBD2. Germline-derived CDR1 and CDR2 are SNHLY and FYNNEI. The CDR3 contains 15 residues. Trimming at V came to 4 bases and at J to 5 bases, leaving 8 bases not matched to a gene.

This clone was observed a handful of times. V gene TRBV2 combines with J gene TRBJ1-6; TRBD1 is a possible D gene (6 bases). Germline-derived CDR1 and CDR2 are SNHLY and FYNNEI. V dropped 5 bases and J dropped 7 bases, with 15 bases sitting between them. The CDR3 spans 15 residues. This CDR3 reads CASSLRGAQNSPLHF. The CDR3 nucleotides are TGTGCCAGCAGTTTGCGGGGGGCGCAGAATTCACCCCTCCACTTT. The full variable domain, completed using reference TRBV2 and TRBJ1-6, is EPEVTQTPSHQVTQMGQEVILRCVPISNHLYFYWYRQILGQKVEFLVSFYNNEISEKSEIFDDQFSVERPDGSNFTLKIRSTKLEDSAMYFCASSLRGAQNSPLHFGNGTRLTVT.

The chain uses TRBV7-9 and TRBJ1-4; D is unresolved. Germline V lookup: CDR1 SEHNR, CDR2 FQNEAQ (reference sequence). The germline V and J ends were trimmed by 4 bases and 8 bases, with 14 bases remaining between them. The CDR3 consists of 14 residues. As DNA, the CDR3 is TGTGCCAGCAGCTCCGGGCAGCCTACGGAAAAACTGTTTTTT. This translates into CASSSGQPTEKLFF.

The chain is built from TRBV19 and TRBJ1-2, with 7 bases fitting TRBD1. The germline gives CDR1 LNHDA, CDR2 SQIVND (reference sequence). The J segment lost 5 bases and the V segment lost 3 bases, leaving 9 bases of the junction unmatched. This CDR3 is built from 15 residues. The CDR3 region is CASSIGRGDVYGYTF. The CDR3 region has the DNA TGTGCCAGTAGTATCGGCAGGGGGGACGTATATGGCTACACCTTC. Full variable domain (missing parts from reference TRBV19 and TRBJ1-2): DGGITQSPKYLFRKEGQNVTLSCEQNLNHDAMYWYRQDPGQGLRLIYYSQIVNDFQKGDIAEGYSVSREKKESFPLTVTSAQKNPTAFYLCASSIGRGDVYGYTFGSGTRLTVV.

The chain carries TRBV25-1 and TRBJ1-2; weak D call: TRBD1 (5 bases). V was cut by 4 bases and J by 7 bases, with 16 bases left in between. CDR3 size: 14 residues. CDR1 and CDR2 (germline): MGHDK, SYGVNS. The CDR3 reads CASSGQGFPSGYTF. The DNA for the CDR3 is TGTGCCAGCAGTGGTCAGGGTTTTCCGTCTGGCTACACCTTC.

This chain links TRBV7-2 with TRBJ2-3; D unclear. V was trimmed by 2 bases and J by 7 bases, leaving 7 bases between them. The CDR3 length is 12 residues. The germline CDR1 and CDR2 sequences are SGHTA and FQGNSA. CDR3 DNA sequence: TGTGCCAGCAGCTTATCTGGGTATACGCAGTATTTT. It yields the protein CASSLSGYTQYF. Supplemented by reference TRBV7-2 and TRBJ2-3, the full variable domain reads GAGVSQSPSNKVTEKGKDVELRCDPISGHTALYWYRQSLGQGLEFLIYFQGNSAPDKSGLPSDRFSAERTGGSVSTLTIQRTQQEDSAVYLCASSLSGYTQYFGPGTRLTVL.

This clone was detected once. This chain joins TRBV9 and TRBJ2-2, with D possibly being TRBD2 (6 bases). Deletions cut 4 bases from V and 1 base from J, with 11 bases between. The CDR3 extends over 15 amino acids. Germline loops: CDR1 SGDLS, CDR2 YYNGEE. This chain's CDR3 is CASSTHSGNTGELFF. The CDR3 region has the DNA TGTGCCAGCAGCACCCATAGCGGGAACACCGGGGAGCTGTTTTTT.

V usage is TRBV4-3 and J usage is TRBJ2-3; TRBD2 matches 10 bases. Germline lookup yields CDR1 LGHNA and CDR2 YSLEER. The CDR3 extends over 20 amino acids. V lost 0 bases and J lost 0; bases outside the gene matches: 12. CDR3 sequence (DNA): TGCGCCAGCAGCCAAGAACACCCTAGCGGGGGACGAGCTAGCACAGATACGCAGTATTTT. It codes for CASSQEHPSGGRASTDTQYF.

The genes are TRBV6-5 and TRBJ1-2; perhaps TRBD1 as D (5 bases). Per germline, CDR1 MNHEY and CDR2 SVGAGI. This CDR3 comprises 15 residues. V was clipped by 0 bases and J by 7 bases, with 15 bases between them. In DNA, the CDR3 is TGTGCCAGCAGTTACTCCTTGGGGGGAAAGGGTGGCTACACCTTC. This codes for CASSYSLGGKGGYTF.

This chain joins TRBV10-2 and TRBJ2-7; D is unresolved. The CDR3 length is 12 residues. With 8 bases removed from V and 6 bases from J, the gap between germline ends came to 14 bases. Per germline, CDR1 WSHSY and CDR2 SAAADI. The CDR3 here is CASSGFSREQYF. Written as DNA, the CDR3 is TGCGCCAGCTCCGGGTTCTCCCGCGAGCAGTACTTC.

Only a few counts were recorded for this clone. The V and J genes are TRBV30 and TRBJ1-5; unclear D gene. The CDR3 extends over 13 amino acids. The germline V gene encodes CDR1 GTSNPN and CDR2 SVGIG (reference sequence). V was pared by 3 bases and J by 5 bases, with 11 bases between. The CDR3 DNA follows: TGTGCCTGGAGGTTCGGATCCGATCAGCCCCAGCATTTT. Translating gives CAWRFGSDQPQHF. Looking up the rest from reference TRBV30 and TRBJ1-5 gives the full variable domain: SQTIHQWPATLVQPVGSPLSLECTVEGTSNPNLYWYRQAAGRGLQLLFYSVGIGQISSEVPQNLSASRPQDRQFILSSKKLLLSDSGFYLCAWRFGSDQPQHFGDGTRLSIL.

This clone was recorded only once. CDR3 DNA: TGTGCCAGTACTAGCGGAACTTACAATGAGCAGTTCTTC. Residues: CASTSGTYNEQFF. The chain combines TRBV2 with TRBJ2-1, with TRBD2 matching 8 bases. V trimming: 9 bases; J trimming: 4 bases; junction bases outside the gene matches: 5. CDR3 length: 13 amino acids. From germline, CDR1 is SNHLY and CDR2 FYNNEI.

The chain combines TRBV19 with TRBJ1-5; no reliable D call. Trimming pared 4 bases from V and 6 bases from J, leaving 16 bases between. The CDR3 is 15 residues long. Germline V gives CDR1 LNHDA, CDR2 SQIVND (reference sequence). CDR3 region: CASSKVGDGGQPQHF. The CDR3 DNA is TGTGCCAGTAGTAAAGTGGGAGATGGAGGTCAGCCCCAGCATTTT.

This clone was picked up one time. The chain has TRBV7-2 and TRBJ2-2; 9 bases agree with TRBD1. Germline V gene data show CDR1 as SGHTA and CDR2 as FQGNSA. There are 16 residues in the CDR3. V shed 5 bases, J shed 5 bases, and the junction held 9 bases outside the gene matches. The CDR3 here is CASSQGQGVSTGELFF. Here the CDR3 DNA reads TGTGCCAGCAGCCAGGGACAGGGTGTATCAACCGGGGAGCTGTTTTTT.

On this clone: The sample has other DNA sequences that encode this CDR3 too. This chain connects TRBV19 to TRBJ1-1; D uncertain. This CDR3 has 14 residues. Trimming shortened V by 0 bases and J by 2 bases, and 7 bases separated the two germline ends. The germline gives CDR1 LNHDA, CDR2 SQIVND (reference sequence). CDR3 coding DNA: TGTGCCAGTAGTATAGACCGGGGAAACACTGAAGCTTTCTTT. Its protein is CASSIDRGNTEAFF.

The gene calls are TRBV19 and TRBJ1-6; 9 bases are shared with TRBD1. The CDR3 spans 16 residues. Germline CDR1 LNHDA, CDR2 SQIVND (reference sequence). Trimming took 4 bases from V and 7 from J; bases not matched to a gene: 8. The CDR3 here is CASSKIRDRDNSPLHF. In DNA, the CDR3 is TGTGCCAGTAGTAAAATCCGGGACAGGGACAATTCACCCCTCCACTTT.

The rearrangement uses TRBV29-1 and TRBJ2-1; D is unresolved. Germline-derived CDR1 and CDR2 are SQVTM and ANQGSEA. CDR3 length: 12 residues. The V end lost 0 bases, the J end lost 10 bases, and 10 bases lay between the germline ends. The CDR3, as DNA: TGCAGCGTTGAAGATCCGTGGCGGGAGCAGTTCTTC. It encodes CSVEDPWREQFF.

The CDR3: CASSRTPNTGELFF. The CDR3 DNA reads as TGTGCCAGCAGCCGGACTCCGAACACCGGGGAGCTGTTTTTT. The chain couples TRBV6-4 to TRBJ2-2, with D possibly matching TRBD2 (5 bases). Germline V gene lookup returns CDR1 MRHNA and CDR2 SNTAGT. Trimming shortened V by 6 bases and J by 0 bases, and 8 bases separated the two germline ends. The CDR3 runs 14 residues.

The chain has TRBV6-5 and TRBJ1-3; D perhaps matches TRBD1 (5 bases). The germline CDR1 and CDR2 sequences are MNHEY and SVGAGI. CDR3 size: 15 residues. The V and J ends lost 4 bases and 2 bases respectively, with 12 bases between them. For the CDR3, the DNA is TGTGCCAGCAGTTTTACATCGGGACCTGGAAACACCATATATTTT. This sequence encodes CASSFTSGPGNTIYF.

The chain links TRBV4-1 to TRBJ2-7; possible D gene TRBD1, 5 bases. Trimming cost V 2 bases and J 5 bases, with 10 bases left between them. The CDR3 covers 13 residues. Germline CDR1 MGHRA, CDR2 YSYEKL. This chain's CDR3 is CASSQQGFHEQYF. In nucleotides, the CDR3 is TGCGCCAGCAGCCAACAGGGTTTCCACGAGCAGTACTTC.

This clone was found once. This rearrangement joins TRBV6-6 to TRBJ1-2; D perhaps matches TRBD1 (5 bases). CDR3 length equals 13 residues. Germline V lookup: CDR1 MNHNY, CDR2 SVGAGI (reference sequence). V was shortened by 4 bases and J by 8 bases, with 14 bases between the two germline ends. The CDR3 sequence: CASSSRDARGYTF. The CDR3 region has the DNA TGTGCCAGCAGTTCCCGGGACGCCCGGGGCTACACCTTC.

The rearrangement uses TRBV12-2 and TRBJ2-7. TRBV12-2 is tagged as a pseudogene. CDR3 length equals 18 residues. CDR3 nucleotide sequence: TGTGCAAGTCGCTTAGGGGGACCCCGCACCTCTGCGCGCTACGAGCAGTACTTC. It specifies CASRLGGPRTSARYEQYF.

V gene TRBV7-2 combines with J gene TRBJ2-3, with no clear D. Germline V gene data show CDR1 as SGHTA and CDR2 as FQGNSA. The CDR3 is made up of 15 amino acids. Trimming removed 2 bases at V and 2 bases at J, with 11 bases between. The CDR3 nucleotides read TGTGCCAGCAGCTTATCAGGTTTATACACAGATACGCAGTATTTT. Amino acids: CASSLSGLYTDTQYF.

This sequence joins TRBV27 and TRBJ1-6; 7 bases fit TRBD1. This CDR3 is built from 18 residues. J gave up 3 bases and V 6 bases, and 14 bases lay outside the gene matches. Germline loops: CDR1 MNHEY, CDR2 SMNVEV (reference sequence). The CDR3, as DNA: TGTGCCAGCAGGGACAGGCAAAGCCAAAGGGGCTATAATTCACCCCTCCACTTT. Its translation: CASRDRQSQRGYNSPLHF.